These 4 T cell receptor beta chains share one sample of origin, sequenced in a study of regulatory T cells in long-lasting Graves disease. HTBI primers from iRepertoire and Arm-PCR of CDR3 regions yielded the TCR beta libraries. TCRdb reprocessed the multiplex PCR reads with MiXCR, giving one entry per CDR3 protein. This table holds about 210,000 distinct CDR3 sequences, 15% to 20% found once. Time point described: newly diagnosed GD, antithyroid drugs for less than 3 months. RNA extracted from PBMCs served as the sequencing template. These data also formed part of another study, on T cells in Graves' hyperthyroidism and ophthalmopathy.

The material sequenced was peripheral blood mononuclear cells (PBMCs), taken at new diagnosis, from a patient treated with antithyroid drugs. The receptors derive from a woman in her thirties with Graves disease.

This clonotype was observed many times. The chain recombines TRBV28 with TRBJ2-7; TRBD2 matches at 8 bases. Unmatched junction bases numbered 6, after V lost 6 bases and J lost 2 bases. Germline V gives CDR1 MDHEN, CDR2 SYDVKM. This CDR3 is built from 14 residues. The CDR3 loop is CASSTRGGTYEQYF. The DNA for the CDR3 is TGTGCCAGCAGCACCCGGGGGGGCACCTACGAGCAGTACTTC.

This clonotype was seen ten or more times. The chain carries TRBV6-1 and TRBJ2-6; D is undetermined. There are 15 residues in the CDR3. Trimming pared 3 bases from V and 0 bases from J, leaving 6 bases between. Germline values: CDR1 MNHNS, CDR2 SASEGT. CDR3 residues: CASSDGLSGANVLTF. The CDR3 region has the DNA TGTGCCAGCAGTGACGGTCTCTCTGGGGCCAACGTCCTGACTTTC.

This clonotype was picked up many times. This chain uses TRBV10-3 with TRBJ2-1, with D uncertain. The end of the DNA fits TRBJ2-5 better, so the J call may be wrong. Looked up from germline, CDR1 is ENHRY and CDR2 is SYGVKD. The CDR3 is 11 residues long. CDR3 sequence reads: CAISESGTQYF. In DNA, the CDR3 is TGTGCCATCAGTGAGTCCGGGACCCAGTACTTC.

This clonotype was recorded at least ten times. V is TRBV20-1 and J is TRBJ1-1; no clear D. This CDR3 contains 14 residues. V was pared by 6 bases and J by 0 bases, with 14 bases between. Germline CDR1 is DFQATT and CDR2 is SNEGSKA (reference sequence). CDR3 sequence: CSALLGGMNTEAFF. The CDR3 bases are TGCAGTGCGCTTTTGGGAGGGATGAACACTGAAGCTTTCTTT.